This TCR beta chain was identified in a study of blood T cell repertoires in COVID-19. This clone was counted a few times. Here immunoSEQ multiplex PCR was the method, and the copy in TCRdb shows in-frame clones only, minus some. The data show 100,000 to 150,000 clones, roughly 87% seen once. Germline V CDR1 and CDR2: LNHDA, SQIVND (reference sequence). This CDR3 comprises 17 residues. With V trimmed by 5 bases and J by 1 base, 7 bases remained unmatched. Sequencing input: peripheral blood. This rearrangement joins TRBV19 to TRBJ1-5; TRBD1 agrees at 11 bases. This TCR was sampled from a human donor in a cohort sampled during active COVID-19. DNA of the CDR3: TGTGCCAGTAGTCGTAACCGGGACAGGGGGAGCAATCAGCCCCAGCATTTT. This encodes CASSRNRDRGSNQPQHF.